One sample yielded the 10 T cell receptor beta chains listed below, sequenced in a study of CD8 T cells in ankylosing spondylitis. Whole-study results and caveats: Apparently characteristic of ankylosing spondylitis blood was a TCR beta motif (fewer than 10 highly homologous variants).

No antigen has been identified for these receptors. TCRdb ran MiXCR on the 5' RACE reads and lists one entry per CDR3 protein. The sample carries about 340,000 distinct CDR3 sequences, approximately 8% recorded once. The sample taken for sequencing was blood, either unsorted or a sorted T cell fraction (not recorded which). These receptors were collected from a male donor with ankylosing spondylitis.

The J gene is TRBJ2-7, the V gene TRBV11-2; 11 bases agree with TRBD2. CDR1 and CDR2 from the germline V gene are SGHAT and FQNNGV. The CDR3 has 18 residues. With V trimmed by 3 bases and J by 0 bases, 10 bases remained unmatched. CDR3 DNA sequence: TGTGCCAGCAGCTTTAAACTAGCGGGAGCCCTGAGCTCCTACGAGCAGTACTTC. Translated, it gives CASSFKLAGALSSYEQYF.

The table lists this clonotype with many counts. The genes are TRBV12-3 or TRBV12-4 and TRBJ1-4; TRBD1 might be the D (6 bases). This CDR3 region has 13 residues. V was pared by 8 bases and J by 8 bases, with 15 bases between. The CDR3 region has the DNA TGTGCCAGCGCCCCCCAGGGGAGGGAAAAACTGTTTTTT. This encodes CASAPQGREKLFF.

The chain employs TRBV4-2 and TRBJ2-1; D is possibly TRBD1 (6 bases). This CDR3 contains 17 residues. V gave up 1 base and J gave up 0 bases, with 13 bases separating them. Germline CDR1 reads LGHNA; CDR2 reads YNFKEQ. The CDR3 is CASSQVTGRGSYNEQFF. The CDR3, as DNA: TGTGCCAGCAGCCAAGTTACAGGGCGAGGCTCCTACAATGAGCAGTTCTTC.

There are a few counts of this clonotype. The V call is TRBV14, the J call TRBJ2-1; possibly TRBD2 for D (7 bases). The CDR3 is made up of 17 amino acids. Germline V gene lookup returns CDR1 SGHDN and CDR2 FVKESK. V was shortened by 5 bases and J by 6 bases, with 23 bases between the two germline ends. CDR3 protein: CASSSQDWGRGVNEQFF. In DNA, the CDR3 is TGTGCCAGCAGCTCACAAGACTGGGGGAGGGGGGTCAATGAGCAGTTCTTC.

This clonotype has a handful of counts. DNA for the CDR3: TGTGCCAGCAGGGTTAGCGGGAGAATAGGAAATGAGCAGTTCTTC. Protein: CASRVSGRIGNEQFF. This chain links TRBV12-3 or TRBV12-4 with TRBJ2-1; 9 bases are a match to TRBD2. CDR3 size: 15 residues. Unmatched junction bases numbered 10, after V lost 6 bases and J lost 7 bases.

There are a few counts of this clonotype. The chain carries TRBV11-3 and TRBJ2-7; the match to TRBD1 covers 9 bases. V dropped 5 bases and J dropped 2; count of bases not matched to a gene: 7. CDR3 size: 15 residues. Germline CDR1 is SGHNT and CDR2 is YENEEA. The CDR3 reads CASSLGTGTAYEQYF. CDR3 nucleotides: TGTGCCAGCAGCCTTGGGACAGGGACCGCCTACGAGCAGTACTTC.

This clonotype has a count of ten or more. The CDR3 loop reads CASSLRQGAGELFF. The CDR3 nucleotides read TGTGCCAGCAGCTTACGACAGGGGGCCGGGGAGCTGTTTTTT. V usage is TRBV7-2 and J usage is TRBJ2-2, with TRBD1 matching over 9 bases. The CDR3 is made up of 14 amino acids. J was trimmed by 6 bases and V by 2 bases; bases with no gene match: 1. Germline CDR1 and CDR2: SGHTA and FQGNSA.

This chain connects TRBV29-1 to TRBJ2-4; tentative D call: TRBD1 (6 bases). Germline V gene sequence: CDR1 SQVTM, CDR2 ANQGSEA. The CDR3 extends over 11 amino acids. V lost 5 bases and J lost 6, with 8 bases in between. The CDR3 loop is CSVRTANIQYF. For the CDR3, the DNA is TGCAGCGTTAGGACAGCAAACATTCAGTACTTC.

The chain recombines TRBV29-1 with TRBJ2-5; TRBD2 might be the D (6 bases). V lost 1 base, J lost 4 bases, and 10 bases lay in between. CDR1 SQVTM and CDR2 ANQGSEA come from the germline V gene. CDR3 length: 13 residues. CDR3 sequence reads: CSVEGLVSETQYF. The DNA of the CDR3 is TGCAGCGTTGAAGGACTAGTCTCAGAGACCCAGTACTTC.

This clonotype was recorded a few times. The J gene is TRBJ2-4, the V gene TRBV4-1; D possibly corresponds to TRBD2 (6 bases). Germline CDR1 MGHRA, CDR2 YSYEKL. This CDR3 comprises 15 residues. V lost 0 bases to trimming and J lost 9 bases, with 15 bases between them. The CDR3 DNA reads as TGCGCCAGCAGCCAAGATCACCTCCGGGAGAGCATTCAGTACTTC. Amino acid sequence: CASSQDHLRESIQYF.